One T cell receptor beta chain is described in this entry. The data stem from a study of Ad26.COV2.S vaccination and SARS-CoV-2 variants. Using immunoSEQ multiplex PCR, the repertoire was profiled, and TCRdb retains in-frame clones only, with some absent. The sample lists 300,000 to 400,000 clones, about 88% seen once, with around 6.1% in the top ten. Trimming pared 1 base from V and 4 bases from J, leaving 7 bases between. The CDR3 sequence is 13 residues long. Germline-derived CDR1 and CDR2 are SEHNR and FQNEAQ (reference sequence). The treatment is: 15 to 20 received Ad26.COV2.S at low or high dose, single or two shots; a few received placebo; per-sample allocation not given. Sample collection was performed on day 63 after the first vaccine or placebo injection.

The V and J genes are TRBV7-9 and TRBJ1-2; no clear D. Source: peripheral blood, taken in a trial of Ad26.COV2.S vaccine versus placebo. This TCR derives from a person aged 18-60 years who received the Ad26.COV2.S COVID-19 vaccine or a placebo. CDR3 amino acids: CASSLGPVYGYTF. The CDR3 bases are TGTGCCAGCAGCTTAGGTCCAGTCTATGGCTACACCTTC.